This TCR beta chain was captured in a study of identical twins. This clonotype has only a few counts. From the 5' RACE reads, TCRdb called clonotypes with MiXCR, one entry per CDR3 protein. The sample records about 160,000 distinct CDR3 sequences, 3% to 4.5% being singletons. The source material was memory T cells sorted from blood. The TCR comes from a man between 18 and 29 years old in good health.

The CDR3 DNA is TGTGCCAGCAGCCCCTTCGGGACAGGGCTCTACGAGCAGTACTTC. Protein: CASSPFGTGLYEQYF. The gene calls are TRBV28 and TRBJ2-7; the match to TRBD1 covers 9 bases. The CDR3 covers 15 residues. V gave up 6 bases and J gave up 3 bases; unmatched junction bases: 9. Per the germline V gene, CDR1 is MDHEN and CDR2 is SYDVKM. The whole variable domain, filled in from reference TRBV28 and TRBJ2-7, reads DVKVTQSSRYLVKRTGEKVFLECVQDMDHENMFWYRQDPGLGLRLIYFSYDVKMKEKGDIPEGYSVSREKKERFSLILESASTNQTSMYLCASSPFGTGLYEQYFGPGTRLTVT.